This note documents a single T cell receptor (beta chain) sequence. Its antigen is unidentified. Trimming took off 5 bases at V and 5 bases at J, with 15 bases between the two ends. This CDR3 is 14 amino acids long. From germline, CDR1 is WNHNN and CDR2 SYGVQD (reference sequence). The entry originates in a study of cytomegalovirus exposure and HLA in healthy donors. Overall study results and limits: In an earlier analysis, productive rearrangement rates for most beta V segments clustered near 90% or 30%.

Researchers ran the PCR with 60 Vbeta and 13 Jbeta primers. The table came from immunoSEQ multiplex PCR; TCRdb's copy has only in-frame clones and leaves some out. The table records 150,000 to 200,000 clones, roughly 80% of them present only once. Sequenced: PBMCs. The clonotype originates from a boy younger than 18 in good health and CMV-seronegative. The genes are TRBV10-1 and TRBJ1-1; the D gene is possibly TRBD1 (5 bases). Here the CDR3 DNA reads TGCGCCAGCAGTCAAGCGGGCAGGGAAACTGAAGCTTTCTTT. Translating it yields CASSQAGRETEAFF.